The text below deals with one T cell receptor beta chain. The record originates from a study of technical replicates of blood from several donors. There are 13 residues in the CDR3. V gave up 4 bases and J gave up 6 bases, with 9 bases separating them. Germline CDR1 is SGHTA and CDR2 is FQGTGA. Data came from immunoSEQ multiplex PCR; TCRdb stores just in-frame clones and leaves some out. The sample lists about 49,000 clones, around 90% seen once, with 3.5% to 5% in the top ten. The rearrangement joins TRBV7-3 to TRBJ2-2; D is undetermined. The clonotype comes from a human donor in good health. Some clones in this sample may be carry-over from other donors' samples. Sequenced: PBMCs. In DNA, the CDR3 is TGTGCCAGCAGCTCCCCGGGTCCCGGGGAGCTGTTTTTT. This codes for CASSSPGPGELFF.